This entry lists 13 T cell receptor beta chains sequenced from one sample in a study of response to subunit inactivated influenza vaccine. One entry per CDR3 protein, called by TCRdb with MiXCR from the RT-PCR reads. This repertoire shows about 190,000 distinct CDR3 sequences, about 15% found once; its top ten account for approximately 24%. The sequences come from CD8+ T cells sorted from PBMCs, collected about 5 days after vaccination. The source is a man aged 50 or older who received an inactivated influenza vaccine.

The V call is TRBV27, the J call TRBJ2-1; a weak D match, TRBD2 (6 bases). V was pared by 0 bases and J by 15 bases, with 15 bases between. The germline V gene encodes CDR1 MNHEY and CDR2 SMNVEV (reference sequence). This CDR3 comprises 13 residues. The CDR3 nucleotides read TGTGCCAGCAGTTTATCCGGGACTGCAACCTTGTTCTTC. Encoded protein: CASSLSGTATLFF.

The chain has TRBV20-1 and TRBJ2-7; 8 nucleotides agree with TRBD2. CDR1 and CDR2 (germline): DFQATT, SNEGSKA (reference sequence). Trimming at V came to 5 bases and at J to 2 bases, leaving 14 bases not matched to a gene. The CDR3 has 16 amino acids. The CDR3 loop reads CSAPHTSGVFTYEQYF. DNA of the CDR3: TGCAGTGCTCCGCATACTAGCGGAGTCTTTACCTACGAGCAGTACTTC.

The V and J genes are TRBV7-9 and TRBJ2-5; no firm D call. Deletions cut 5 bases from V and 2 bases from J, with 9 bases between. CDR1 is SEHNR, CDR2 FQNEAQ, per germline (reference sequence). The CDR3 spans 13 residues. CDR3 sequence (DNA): TGTGCCAGCAGCCCGAGAACGCAAGAGACCCAGTACTTC. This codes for CASSPRTQETQYF.

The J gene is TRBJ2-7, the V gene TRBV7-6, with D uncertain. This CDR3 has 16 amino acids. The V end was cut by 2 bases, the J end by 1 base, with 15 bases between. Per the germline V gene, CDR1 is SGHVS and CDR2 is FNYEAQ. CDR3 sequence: CASSLIGGDGSYEQYF. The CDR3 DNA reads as TGTGCCAGCAGCTTAATCGGTGGGGATGGGTCCTACGAGCAGTACTTC.

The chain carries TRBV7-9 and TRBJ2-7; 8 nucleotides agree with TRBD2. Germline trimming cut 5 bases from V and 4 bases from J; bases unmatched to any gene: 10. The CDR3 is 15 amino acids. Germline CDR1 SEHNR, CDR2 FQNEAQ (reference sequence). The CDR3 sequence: CASSPSRGGGYEQYF. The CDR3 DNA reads TGTGCCAGCAGCCCTTCTCGGGGGGGTGGATACGAGCAGTACTTC.

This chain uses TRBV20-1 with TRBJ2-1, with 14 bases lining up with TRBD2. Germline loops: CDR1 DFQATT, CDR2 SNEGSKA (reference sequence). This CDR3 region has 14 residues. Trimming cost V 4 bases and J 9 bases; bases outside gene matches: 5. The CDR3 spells CSAIGLAGGPEQFF. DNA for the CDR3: TGCAGTGCTATCGGACTAGCGGGAGGACCTGAGCAGTTCTTC.

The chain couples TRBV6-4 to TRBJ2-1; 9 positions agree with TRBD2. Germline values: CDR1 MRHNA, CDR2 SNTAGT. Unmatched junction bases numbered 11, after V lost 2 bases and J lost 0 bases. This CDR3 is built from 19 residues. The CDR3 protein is CASSDDPFRGGASYNEQFF. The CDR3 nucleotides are TGTGCCAGCAGTGACGACCCTTTTCGCGGGGGGGCCTCCTACAATGAGCAGTTCTTC.

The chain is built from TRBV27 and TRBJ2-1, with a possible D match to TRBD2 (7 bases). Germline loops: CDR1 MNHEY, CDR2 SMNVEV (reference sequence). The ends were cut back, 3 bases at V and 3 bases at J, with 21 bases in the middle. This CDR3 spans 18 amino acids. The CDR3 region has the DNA TGTGCCAGCAGTTTTATCGTGGGAGGGGGAACGGGCTACAATGAGCAGTTCTTC. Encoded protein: CASSFIVGGGTGYNEQFF.

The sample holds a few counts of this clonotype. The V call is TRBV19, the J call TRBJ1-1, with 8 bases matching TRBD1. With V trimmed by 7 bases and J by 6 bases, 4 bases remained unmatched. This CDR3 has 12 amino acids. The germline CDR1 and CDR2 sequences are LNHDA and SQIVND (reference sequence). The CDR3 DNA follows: TGTGCCAGTAAACAGGGGGGCGCTGAAGCTTTCTTT. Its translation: CASKQGGAEAFF.

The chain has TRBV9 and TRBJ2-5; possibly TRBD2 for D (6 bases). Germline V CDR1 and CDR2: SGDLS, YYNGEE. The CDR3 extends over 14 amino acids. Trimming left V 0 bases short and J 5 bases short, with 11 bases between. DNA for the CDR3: TGTGCCAGCAGCGTAGGGGGAGGCCCCGAGACCCAGTACTTC. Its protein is CASSVGGGPETQYF.

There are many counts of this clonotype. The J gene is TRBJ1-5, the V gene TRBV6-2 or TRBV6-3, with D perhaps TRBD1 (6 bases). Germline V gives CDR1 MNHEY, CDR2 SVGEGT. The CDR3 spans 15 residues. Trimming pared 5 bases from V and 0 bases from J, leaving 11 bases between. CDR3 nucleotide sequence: TGTGCCAGCAGTCTTACAGGGAATAGCAATCAGCCCCAGCATTTT. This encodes CASSLTGNSNQPQHF.

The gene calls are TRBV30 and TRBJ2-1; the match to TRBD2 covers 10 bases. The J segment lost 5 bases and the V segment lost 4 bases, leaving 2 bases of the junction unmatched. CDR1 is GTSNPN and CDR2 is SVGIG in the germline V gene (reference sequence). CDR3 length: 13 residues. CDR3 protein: CAWTSGSDNEQFF. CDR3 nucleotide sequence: TGTGCCTGGACTAGCGGGAGTGACAATGAGCAGTTCTTC.

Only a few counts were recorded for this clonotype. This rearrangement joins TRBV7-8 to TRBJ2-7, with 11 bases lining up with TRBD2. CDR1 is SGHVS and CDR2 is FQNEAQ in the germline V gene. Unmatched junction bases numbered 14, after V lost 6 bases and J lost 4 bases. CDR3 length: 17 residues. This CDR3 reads CASSSSSGGALIYEQYF. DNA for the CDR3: TGTGCCAGCAGTTCAAGTAGCGGGGGGGCATTGATATACGAGCAGTACTTC.